This T cell receptor beta chain was sequenced during a study of memory CD4+ T cells and cytomegalovirus serostatus. Here immunoSEQ multiplex PCR was the method, and the copy in TCRdb shows in-frame clones only, minus some. The data contain tens of thousands of clones, approximately 72% of them singletons. The sort gate was single viable CD3+CD4+CD8-CD45RO+ cells for memory CD4+ T cells. Donors' CMV status reflects serum IgG against pp150, pp28, p38, p52. In its sample, this clone was seen a few times. V dropped 2 bases and J dropped 8 bases, with 13 bases sitting between them. The CDR3 is made up of 15 amino acids. Germline-derived CDR1 and CDR2 are SEHNR and FQNEAQ (reference sequence).

V is TRBV7-9 and J is TRBJ1-6; TRBD1 is a possible D gene (5 bases). The sequence came from an adult in good health and CMV-seronegative. Some clones in this sample may be carry-over from other donors' samples. Sequences were obtained from memory CD4+ T cells from blood. CDR3 protein: CASSLRGGFDSPLHF. Here the CDR3 DNA reads TGTGCCAGCAGCTTACGCGGGGGTTTCGATTCACCCCTCCACTTT. Filled out from reference TRBV7-9 and TRBJ1-6, the complete variable domain reads DTGVSQNPRHKITKRGQNVTFRCDPISEHNRLYWYRQTLGQGPEFLTYFQNEAQLEKSRLLSDRFSAERPKGSFSTLEIQRTEQGDSAMYLCASSLRGGFDSPLHFGNGTRLTVT.